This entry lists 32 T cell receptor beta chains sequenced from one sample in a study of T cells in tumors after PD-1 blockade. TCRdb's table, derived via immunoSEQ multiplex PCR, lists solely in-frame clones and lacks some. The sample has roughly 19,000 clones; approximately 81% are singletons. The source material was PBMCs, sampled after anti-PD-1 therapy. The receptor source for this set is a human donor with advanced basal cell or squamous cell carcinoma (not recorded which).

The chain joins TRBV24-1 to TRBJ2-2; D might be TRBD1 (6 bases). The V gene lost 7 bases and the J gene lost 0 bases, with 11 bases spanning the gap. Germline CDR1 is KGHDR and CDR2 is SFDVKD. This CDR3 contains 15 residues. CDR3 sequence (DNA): TGTGCCACCAGATCCGGGACAACGAACACCGGGGAGCTGTTTTTT. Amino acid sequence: CATRSGTTNTGELFF.

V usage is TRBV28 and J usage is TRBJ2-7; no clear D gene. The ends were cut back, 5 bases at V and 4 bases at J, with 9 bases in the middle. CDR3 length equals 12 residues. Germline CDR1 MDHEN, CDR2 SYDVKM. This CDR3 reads CASSPRAYEQYF. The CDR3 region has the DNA TGTGCCAGCAGTCCCCGGGCATACGAGCAGTACTTC. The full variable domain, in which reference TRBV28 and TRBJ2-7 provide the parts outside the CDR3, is DVKVTQSSRYLVKRTGEKVFLECVQDMDHENMFWYRQDPGLGLRLIYFSYDVKMKEKGDIPEGYSVSREKKERFSLILESASTNQTSMYLCASSPRAYEQYFGPGTRLTVT.

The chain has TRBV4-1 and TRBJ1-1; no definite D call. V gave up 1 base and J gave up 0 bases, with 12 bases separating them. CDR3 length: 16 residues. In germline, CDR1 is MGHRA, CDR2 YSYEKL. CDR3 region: CASSQAFREMNTEAFF. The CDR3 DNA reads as TGCGCCAGCAGCCAAGCCTTTCGGGAAATGAACACTGAAGCTTTCTTT.

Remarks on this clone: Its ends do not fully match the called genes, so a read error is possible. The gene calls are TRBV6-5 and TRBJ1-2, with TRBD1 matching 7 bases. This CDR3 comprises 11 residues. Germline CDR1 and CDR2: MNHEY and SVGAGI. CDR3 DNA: TGTGCCAGCGGGGCACAGGGGAGTTTCTTATTC. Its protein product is CASGAQGSFLF.

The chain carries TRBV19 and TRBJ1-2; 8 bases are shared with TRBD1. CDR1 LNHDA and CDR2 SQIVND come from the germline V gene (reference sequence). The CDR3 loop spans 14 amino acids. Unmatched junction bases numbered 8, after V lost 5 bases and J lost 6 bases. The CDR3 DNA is TGTGCCAGTAGTCAGGACAGGGAATCCAATGGCTACACCTTC. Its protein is CASSQDRESNGYTF. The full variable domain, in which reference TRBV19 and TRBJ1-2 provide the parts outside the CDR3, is DGGITQSPKYLFRKEGQNVTLSCEQNLNHDAMYWYRQDPGQGLRLIYYSQIVNDFQKGDIAEGYSVSREKKESFPLTVTSAQKNPTAFYLCASSQDRESNGYTFGSGTRLTVV.

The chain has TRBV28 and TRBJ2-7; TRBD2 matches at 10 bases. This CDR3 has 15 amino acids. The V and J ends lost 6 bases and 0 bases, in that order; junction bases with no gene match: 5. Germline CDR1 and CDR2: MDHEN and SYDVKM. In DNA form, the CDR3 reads TGTGCCAGCAGCTCCCCTAGCGGGGGCTCCTACGAGCAGTACTTC. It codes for CASSSPSGGSYEQYF.

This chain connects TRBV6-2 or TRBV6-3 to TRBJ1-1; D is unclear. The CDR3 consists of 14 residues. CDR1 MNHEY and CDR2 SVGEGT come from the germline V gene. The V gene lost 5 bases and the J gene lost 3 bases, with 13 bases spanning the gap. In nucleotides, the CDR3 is TGTGCCAGCAGTATGAGAGAGGGTCACACTGAAGCTTTCTTT. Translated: CASSMREGHTEAFF.

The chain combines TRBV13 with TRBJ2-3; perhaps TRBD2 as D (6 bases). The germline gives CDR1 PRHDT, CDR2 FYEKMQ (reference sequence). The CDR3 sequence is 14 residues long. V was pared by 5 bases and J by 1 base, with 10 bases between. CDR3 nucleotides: TGTGCCAGCAGCCCGGGACTCCGCACAGATACGCAGTATTTT. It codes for CASSPGLRTDTQYF.

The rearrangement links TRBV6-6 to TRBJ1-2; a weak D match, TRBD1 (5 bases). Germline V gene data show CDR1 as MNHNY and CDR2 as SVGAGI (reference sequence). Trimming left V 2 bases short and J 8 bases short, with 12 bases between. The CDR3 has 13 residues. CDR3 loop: CASSYGALGGYTF. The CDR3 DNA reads TGTGCCAGCAGTTACGGGGCCCTCGGCGGCTACACCTTC.

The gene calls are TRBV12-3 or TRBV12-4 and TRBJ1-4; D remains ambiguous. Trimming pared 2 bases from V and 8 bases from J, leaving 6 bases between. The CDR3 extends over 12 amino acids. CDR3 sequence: CASSLSREKLFF. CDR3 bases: TGTGCCAGCAGTTTATCCAGAGAAAAACTGTTTTTT.

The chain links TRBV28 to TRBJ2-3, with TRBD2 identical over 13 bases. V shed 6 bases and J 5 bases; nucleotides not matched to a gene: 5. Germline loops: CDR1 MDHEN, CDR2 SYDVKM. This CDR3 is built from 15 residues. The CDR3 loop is CASRILAGGEDTQYF. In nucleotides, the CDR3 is TGTGCCAGCAGGATACTAGCGGGAGGGGAAGATACGCAGTATTTT.

The CDR3 here is CASNRRGTNTEAFF. The CDR3 DNA follows: TGTGCCAGCAACCGAAGGGGAACAAACACTGAAGCTTTCTTT. The J gene is TRBJ1-1, the V gene TRBV6-5, with a weak D call TRBD1 (5 bases). The CDR3 contains 14 residues. The V end lost 7 bases, the J end lost 2 bases, and 14 bases lay between the germline ends. Germline CDR1 reads MNHEY; CDR2 reads SVGAGI.

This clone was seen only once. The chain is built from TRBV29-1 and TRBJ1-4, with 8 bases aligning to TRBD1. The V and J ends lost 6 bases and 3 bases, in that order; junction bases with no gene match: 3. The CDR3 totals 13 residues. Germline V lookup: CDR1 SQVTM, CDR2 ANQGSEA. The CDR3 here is CSVRGQANEKLFF. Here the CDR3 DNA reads TGCAGCGTCAGGGGGCAGGCTAATGAAAAACTGTTTTTT.

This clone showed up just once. CDR3 nucleotide sequence: TGTGCCAGTAGTAGAAAACTAGCGAAGAGCTCCTACGAGCAGTACTTC. Translating gives CASSRKLAKSSYEQYF. The J gene is TRBJ2-7, the V gene TRBV19; 7 nucleotides line up with TRBD2. The CDR3 covers 16 residues. J lost 0 bases, V lost 4 bases, and 9 bases had no gene match. The germline V gene has CDR1 LNHDA and CDR2 SQIVND (reference sequence).

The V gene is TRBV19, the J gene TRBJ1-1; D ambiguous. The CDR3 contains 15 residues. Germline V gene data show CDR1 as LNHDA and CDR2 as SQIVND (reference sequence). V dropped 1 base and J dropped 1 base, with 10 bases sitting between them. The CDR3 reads CASSIVASWNTEAFF. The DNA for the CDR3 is TGTGCCAGTAGTATAGTGGCCAGCTGGAACACTGAAGCTTTCTTT.

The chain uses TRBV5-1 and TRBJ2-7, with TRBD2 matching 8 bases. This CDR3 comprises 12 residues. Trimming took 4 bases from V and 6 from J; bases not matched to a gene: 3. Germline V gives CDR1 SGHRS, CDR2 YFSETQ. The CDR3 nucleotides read TGCGCCAGCAGCAGCGGGAGACCCGAGCAGTACTTC. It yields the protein CASSSGRPEQYF.

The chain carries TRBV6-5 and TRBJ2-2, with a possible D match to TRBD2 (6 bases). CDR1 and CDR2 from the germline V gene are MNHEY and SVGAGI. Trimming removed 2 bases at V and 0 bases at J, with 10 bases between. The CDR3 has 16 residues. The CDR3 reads CASSYGGGTNTGELFF. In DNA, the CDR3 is TGTGCCAGCAGTTACGGCGGCGGGACGAACACCGGGGAGCTGTTTTTT.

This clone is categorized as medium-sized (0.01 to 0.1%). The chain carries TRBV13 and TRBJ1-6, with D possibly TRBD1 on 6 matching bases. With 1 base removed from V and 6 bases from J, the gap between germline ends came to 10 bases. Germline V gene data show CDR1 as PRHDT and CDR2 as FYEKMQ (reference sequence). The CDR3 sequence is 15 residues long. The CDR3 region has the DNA TGTGCCAGCAGCTTAGCGGGACACCGTAATTCACCCCTCCACTTT. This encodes CASSLAGHRNSPLHF.

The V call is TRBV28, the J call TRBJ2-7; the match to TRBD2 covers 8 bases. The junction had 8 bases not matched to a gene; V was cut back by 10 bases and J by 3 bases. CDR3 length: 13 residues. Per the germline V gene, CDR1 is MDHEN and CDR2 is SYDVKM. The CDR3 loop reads CATISGTSYEQYF. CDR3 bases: TGTGCCACCATCAGTGGGACTAGCTACGAGCAGTACTTC.

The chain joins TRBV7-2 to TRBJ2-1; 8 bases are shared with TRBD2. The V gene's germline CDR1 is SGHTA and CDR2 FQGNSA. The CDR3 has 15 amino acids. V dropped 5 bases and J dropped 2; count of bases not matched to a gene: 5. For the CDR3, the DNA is TGTGCCAGCAGCCAAAGCGGGAGTCCCTACAATGAGCAGTTCTTC. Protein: CASSQSGSPYNEQFF.

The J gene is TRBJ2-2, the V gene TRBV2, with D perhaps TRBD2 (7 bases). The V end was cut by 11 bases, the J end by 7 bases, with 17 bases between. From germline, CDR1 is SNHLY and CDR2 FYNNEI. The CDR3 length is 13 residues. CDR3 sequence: CASGAGVIGELFF. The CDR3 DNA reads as TGTGCCTCGGGGGCGGGGGTGATCGGGGAGCTGTTTTTT.

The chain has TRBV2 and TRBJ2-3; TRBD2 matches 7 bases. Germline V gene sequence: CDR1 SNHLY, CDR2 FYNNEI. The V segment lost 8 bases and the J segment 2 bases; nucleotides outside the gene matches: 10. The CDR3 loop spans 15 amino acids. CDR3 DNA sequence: TGTGCCAGCCTCTCCCGGGGGGATTACACAGATACGCAGTATTTT. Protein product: CASLSRGDYTDTQYF.

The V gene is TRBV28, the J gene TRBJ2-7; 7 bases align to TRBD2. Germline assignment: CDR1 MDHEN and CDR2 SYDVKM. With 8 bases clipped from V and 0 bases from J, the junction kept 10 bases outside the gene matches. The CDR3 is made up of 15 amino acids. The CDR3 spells CASARPGTNSYEQYF. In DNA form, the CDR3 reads TGTGCCAGCGCCCGCCCAGGGACTAACTCCTACGAGCAGTACTTC.

The CDR3 DNA follows: TGTGCCAGCAGCTTAGACGGCGGGCGCAATCAGCCCCAGCATTTT. It is translated as CASSLDGGRNQPQHF. The rearrangement links TRBV7-2 to TRBJ1-5; D remains ambiguous. V dropped 1 base and J dropped 2 bases, with 9 bases sitting between them. The CDR3 covers 15 residues. CDR1 is SGHTA, CDR2 FQGNSA, per germline.

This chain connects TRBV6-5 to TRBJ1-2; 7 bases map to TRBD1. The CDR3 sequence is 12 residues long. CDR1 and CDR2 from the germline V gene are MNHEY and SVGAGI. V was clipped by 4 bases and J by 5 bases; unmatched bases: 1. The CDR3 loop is CASSLQGYGYTF. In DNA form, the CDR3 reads TGTGCCAGCAGTTTACAGGGGTATGGCTACACCTTC.

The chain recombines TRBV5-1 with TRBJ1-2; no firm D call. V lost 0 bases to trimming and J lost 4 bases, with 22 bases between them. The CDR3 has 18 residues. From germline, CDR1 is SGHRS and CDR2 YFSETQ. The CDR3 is CASSLGLSESERGYGYTF. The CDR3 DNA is TGCGCCAGCAGCTTGGGTCTGTCGGAGTCGGAACGGGGCTATGGCTACACCTTC.

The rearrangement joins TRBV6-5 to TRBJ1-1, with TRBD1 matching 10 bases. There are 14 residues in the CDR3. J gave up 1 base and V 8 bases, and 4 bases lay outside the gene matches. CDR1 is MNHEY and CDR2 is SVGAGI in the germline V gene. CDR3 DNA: TGTGCCAGCGTTCGGGACAGGGGGAACACTGAAGCTTTCTTT. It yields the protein CASVRDRGNTEAFF.

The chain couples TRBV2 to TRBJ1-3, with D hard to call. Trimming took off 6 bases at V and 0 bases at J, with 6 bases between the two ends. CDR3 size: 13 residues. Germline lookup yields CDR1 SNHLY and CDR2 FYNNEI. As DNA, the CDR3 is TGTGCCAGCAGGATGGCCTCTGGAAACACCATATATTTT. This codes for CASRMASGNTIYF.

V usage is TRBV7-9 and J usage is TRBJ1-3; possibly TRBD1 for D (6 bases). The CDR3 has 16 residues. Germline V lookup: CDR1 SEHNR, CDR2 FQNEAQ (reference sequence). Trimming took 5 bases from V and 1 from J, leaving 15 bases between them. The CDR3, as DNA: TGTGCCAGCAGCCCCCCCGGCGGGACATCTGGAAACACCATATATTTT. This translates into CASSPPGGTSGNTIYF.

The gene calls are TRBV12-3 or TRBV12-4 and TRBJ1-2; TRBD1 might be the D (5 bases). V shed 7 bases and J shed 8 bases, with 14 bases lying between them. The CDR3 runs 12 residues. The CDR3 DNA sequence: TGTGCCAGCACTCAAGGGGCTGGCGGCTACACCTTC. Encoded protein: CASTQGAGGYTF.

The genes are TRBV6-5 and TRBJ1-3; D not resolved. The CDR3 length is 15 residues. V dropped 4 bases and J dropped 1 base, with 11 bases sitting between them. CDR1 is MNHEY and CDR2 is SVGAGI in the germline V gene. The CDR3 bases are TGTGCCAGCAGTTCTCCAGTTGTATCTGGAAACACCATATATTTT. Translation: CASSSPVVSGNTIYF.

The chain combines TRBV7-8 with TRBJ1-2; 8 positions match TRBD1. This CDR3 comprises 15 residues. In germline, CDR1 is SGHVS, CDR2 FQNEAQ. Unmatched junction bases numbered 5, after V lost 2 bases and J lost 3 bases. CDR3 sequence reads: CASSLSQGADYGYTF. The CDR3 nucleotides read TGTGCCAGCAGCTTATCCCAGGGGGCGGACTATGGCTACACCTTC.